This T cell receptor (beta chain) is from a study of blood T cell repertoires in COVID-19. Study context: Samples taken during acute and convalescent COVID-19 were collected in the United States, Italy and Spain. Nucleic acid was either cDNA or gDNA, and it came from T cells, B-cell-depleted T cells, or PBMCs.

CDR1 and CDR2 from the germline V gene are SNHLY and FYNNEI. J lost 5 bases, V lost 2 bases, and 7 bases had no gene match. The CDR3 totals 16 residues. Methods used by the authors: Amplification from reference gene primers served as the basis for estimated nucleated cell counts. The data were produced by immunoSEQ multiplex PCR, yet TCRdb's version contains in-frame clones alone and is incomplete. The DNA was the basis for D and trimming; V, J and clone size are from that table. Among 55,000 to 75,000 clones listed, around 82% were seen once. The sequenced sample consisted of peripheral blood. This clonotype was obtained from a man aged 80 or over with active COVID-19. This rearrangement joins TRBV2 to TRBJ2-3, with 10 bases aligning to TRBD2. In DNA form, the CDR3 reads TGTGCCAGCAGTGAATTTAGCGGGGGGACGGGAGATACGCAGTATTTT. It yields the protein CASSEFSGGTGDTQYF.